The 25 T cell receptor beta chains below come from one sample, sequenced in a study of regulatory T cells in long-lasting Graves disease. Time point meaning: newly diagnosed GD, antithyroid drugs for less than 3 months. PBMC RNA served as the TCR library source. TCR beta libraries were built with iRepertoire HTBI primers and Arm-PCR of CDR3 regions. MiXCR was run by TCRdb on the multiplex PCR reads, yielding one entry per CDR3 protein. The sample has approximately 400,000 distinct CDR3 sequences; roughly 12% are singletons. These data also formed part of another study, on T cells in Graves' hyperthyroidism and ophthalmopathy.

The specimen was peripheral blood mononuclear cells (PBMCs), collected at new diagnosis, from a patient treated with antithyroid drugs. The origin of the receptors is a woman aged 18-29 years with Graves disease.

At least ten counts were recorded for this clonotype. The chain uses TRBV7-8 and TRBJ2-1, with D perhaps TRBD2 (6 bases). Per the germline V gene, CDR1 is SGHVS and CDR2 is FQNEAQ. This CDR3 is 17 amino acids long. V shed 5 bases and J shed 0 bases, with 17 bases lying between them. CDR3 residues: CASSHLIADPSYNEQFF. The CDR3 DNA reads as TGTGCCAGCAGCCATTTGATAGCGGACCCCTCCTACAATGAGCAGTTCTTC.

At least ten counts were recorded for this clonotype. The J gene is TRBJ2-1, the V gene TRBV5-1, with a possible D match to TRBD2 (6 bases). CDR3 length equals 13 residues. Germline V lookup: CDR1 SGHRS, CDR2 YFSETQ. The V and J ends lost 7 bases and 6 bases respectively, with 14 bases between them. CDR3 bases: TGCGCCAGCCGGGACTCGGGTGGCAATGAGCAGTTCTTC. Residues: CASRDSGGNEQFF. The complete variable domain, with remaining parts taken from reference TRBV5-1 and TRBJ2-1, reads KAGVTQTPRYLIKTRGQQVTLSCSPISGHRSVSWYQQTPGQGLQFLFEYFSETQRNKGNFPGRFSGRQFSNSRSEMNVSTLELGDSALYLCASRDSGGNEQFFGPGTRLTVL.

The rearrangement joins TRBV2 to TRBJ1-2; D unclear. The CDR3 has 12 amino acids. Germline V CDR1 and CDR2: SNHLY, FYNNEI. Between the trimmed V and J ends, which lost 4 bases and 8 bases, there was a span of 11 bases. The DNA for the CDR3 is TGTGCCAGCAGTGCGGGCCCGCCGGGCTACACCTTC. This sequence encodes CASSAGPPGYTF.

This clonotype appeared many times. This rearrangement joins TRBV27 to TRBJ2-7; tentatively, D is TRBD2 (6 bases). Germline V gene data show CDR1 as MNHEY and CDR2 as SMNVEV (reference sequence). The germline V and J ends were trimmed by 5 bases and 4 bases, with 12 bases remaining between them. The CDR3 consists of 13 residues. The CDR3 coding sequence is TGTGCCAGCAGTCCCCGTGGGGGGTACGAGCAGTACGTC. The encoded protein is CASSPRGGYEQYV.

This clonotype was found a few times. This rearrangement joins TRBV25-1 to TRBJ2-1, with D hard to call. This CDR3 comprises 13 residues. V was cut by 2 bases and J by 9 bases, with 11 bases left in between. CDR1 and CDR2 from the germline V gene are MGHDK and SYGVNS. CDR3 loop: CASSERARGEQFF. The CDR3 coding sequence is TGTGCCAGCAGTGAACGAGCGCGAGGTGAGCAGTTCTTC.

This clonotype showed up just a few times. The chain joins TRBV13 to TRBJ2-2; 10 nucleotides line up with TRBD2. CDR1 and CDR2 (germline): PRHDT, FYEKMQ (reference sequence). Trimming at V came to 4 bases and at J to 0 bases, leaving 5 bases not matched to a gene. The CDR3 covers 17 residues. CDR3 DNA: TGTGCCAGCAGCTCCCCCGGACTAGCGGCGAACACCGGGGAGCTGTTTTTT. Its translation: CASSSPGLAANTGELFF. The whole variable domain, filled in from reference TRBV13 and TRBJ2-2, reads AAGVIQSPRHLIKEKRETATLKCYPIPRHDTVYWYQQGPGQDPQFLISFYEKMQSDKGSIPDRFSAQQFSDYHSELNMSSLELGDSALYFCASSSPGLAANTGELFFGEGSRLTVL.

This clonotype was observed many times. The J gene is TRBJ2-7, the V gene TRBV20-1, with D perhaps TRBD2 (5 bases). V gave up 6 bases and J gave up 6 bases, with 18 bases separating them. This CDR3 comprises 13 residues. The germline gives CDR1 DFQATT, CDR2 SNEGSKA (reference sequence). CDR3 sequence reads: CSAVEGMSREQYF. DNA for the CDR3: TGCAGTGCCGTAGAGGGAATGAGTCGCGAGCAGTACTTC.

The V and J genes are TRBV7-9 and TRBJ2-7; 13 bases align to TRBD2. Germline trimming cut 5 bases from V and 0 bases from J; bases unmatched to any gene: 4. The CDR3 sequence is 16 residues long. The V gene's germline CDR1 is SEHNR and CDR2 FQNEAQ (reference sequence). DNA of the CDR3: TGTGCCAGCAGCCCCCGGACTAGCGGGAGCTCCTACGAGCAGTACGTC. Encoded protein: CASSPRTSGSSYEQYV.

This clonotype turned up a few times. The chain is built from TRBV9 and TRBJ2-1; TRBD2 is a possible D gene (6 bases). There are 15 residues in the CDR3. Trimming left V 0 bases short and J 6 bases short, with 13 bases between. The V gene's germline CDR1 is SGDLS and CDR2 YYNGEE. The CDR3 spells CASSVAWRRGNEQFF. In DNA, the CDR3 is TGTGCCAGCAGCGTAGCGTGGCGGAGGGGCAATGAGCAGTTCTTC. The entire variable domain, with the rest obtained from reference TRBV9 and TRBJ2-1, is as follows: DSGVTQTPKHLITATGQRVTLRCSPRSGDLSVYWYQQSLDQGLQFLIQYYNGEERAKGNILERFSAQQFPDLHSELNLSSLELGDSALYFCASSVAWRRGNEQFFGPGTRLTVL.

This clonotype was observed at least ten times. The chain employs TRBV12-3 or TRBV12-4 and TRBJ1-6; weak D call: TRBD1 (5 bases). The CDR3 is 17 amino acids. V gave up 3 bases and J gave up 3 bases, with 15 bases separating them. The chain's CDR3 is CASSFLPGRYYNSPLHF. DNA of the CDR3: TGTGCCAGCAGTTTTCTCCCGGGACGGTACTATAATTCACCCCTCCACTTT.

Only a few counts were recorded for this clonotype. The DNA of the CDR3 is TGTGCCAGCAGTTTAGGTCGGACAGGGCGCACTGAAGCTTTCTTT. The encoded protein is CASSLGRTGRTEAFF. V usage is TRBV28 and J usage is TRBJ1-1; 8 bases agree with TRBD1. The CDR3 is made up of 15 amino acids. Germline V gene sequence: CDR1 MDHEN, CDR2 SYDVKM. The junction had 6 bases not matched to a gene; V was cut back by 2 bases and J by 4 bases.

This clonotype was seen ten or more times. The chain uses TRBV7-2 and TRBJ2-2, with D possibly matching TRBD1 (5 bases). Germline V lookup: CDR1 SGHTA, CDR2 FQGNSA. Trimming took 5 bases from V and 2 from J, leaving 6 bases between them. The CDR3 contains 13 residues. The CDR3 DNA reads TGTGCCAGCAGCCAGGGCAACACCGGGGAGCTGTTTTTT. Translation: CASSQGNTGELFF.

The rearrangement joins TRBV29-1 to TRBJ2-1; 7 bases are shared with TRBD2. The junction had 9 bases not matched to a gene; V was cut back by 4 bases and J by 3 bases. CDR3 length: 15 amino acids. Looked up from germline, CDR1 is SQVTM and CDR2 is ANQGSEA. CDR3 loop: CSVASRLAVYNEQFF. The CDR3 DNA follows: TGCAGCGTTGCTAGTCGACTAGCAGTCTACAATGAGCAGTTCTTC.

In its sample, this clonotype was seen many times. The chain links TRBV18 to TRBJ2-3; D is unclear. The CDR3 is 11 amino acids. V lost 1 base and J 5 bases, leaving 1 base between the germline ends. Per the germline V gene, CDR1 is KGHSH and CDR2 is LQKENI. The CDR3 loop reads CASSPQDTQYF. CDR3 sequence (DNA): TGTGCCAGCTCACCACAAGATACGCAGTATTTT.

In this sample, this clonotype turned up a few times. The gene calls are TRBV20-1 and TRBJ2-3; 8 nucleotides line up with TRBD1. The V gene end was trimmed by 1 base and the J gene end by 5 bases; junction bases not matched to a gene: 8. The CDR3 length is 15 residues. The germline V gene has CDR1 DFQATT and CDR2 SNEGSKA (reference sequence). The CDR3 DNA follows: TGCAGTGCTAGAGCAGGGGGCAAGTTGGAAGATACGCAGTATTTT. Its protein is CSARAGGKLEDTQYF.

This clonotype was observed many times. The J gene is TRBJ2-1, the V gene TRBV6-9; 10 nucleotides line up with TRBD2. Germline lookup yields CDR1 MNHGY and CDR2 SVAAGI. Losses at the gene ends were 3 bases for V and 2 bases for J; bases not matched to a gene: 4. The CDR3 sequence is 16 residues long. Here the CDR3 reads CASSYSGLAAYNEQFF. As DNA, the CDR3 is TGTGCCAGCAGTTACTCCGGACTAGCGGCCTACAATGAGCAGTTCTTC.

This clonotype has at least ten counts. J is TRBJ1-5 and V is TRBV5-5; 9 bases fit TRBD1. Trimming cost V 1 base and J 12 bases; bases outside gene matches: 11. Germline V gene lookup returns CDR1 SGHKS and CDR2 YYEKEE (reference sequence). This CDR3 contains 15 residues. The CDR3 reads CASSLSGTGSFVQHF. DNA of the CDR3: TGTGCCAGCAGCTTGAGTGGGACAGGGTCGTTTGTCCAGCATTTT.

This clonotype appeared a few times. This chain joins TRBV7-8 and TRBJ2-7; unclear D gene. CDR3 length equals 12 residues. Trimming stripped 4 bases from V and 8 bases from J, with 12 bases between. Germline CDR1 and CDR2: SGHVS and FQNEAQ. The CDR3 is CASSSTTYKQYF. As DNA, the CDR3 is TGTGCCAGCAGCTCTACCACTTACAAGCAGTACTTC. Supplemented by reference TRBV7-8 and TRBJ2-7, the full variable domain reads GAGVSQSPRYKVAKRGQDVALRCDPISGHVSLFWYQQALGQGPEFLTYFQNEAQLDKSGLPSDRFFAERPEGSVSTLKIQRTQQEDSAVYLCASSSTTYKQYFGPGTRLTVT.

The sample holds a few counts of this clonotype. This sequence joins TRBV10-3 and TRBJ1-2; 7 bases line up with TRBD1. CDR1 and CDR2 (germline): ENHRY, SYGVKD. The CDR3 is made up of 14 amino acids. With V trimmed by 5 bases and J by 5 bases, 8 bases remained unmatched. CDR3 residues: CAISPTGRGYGYTF. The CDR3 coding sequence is TGTGCCATCAGTCCGACGGGCAGGGGGTATGGCTACACCTTC.

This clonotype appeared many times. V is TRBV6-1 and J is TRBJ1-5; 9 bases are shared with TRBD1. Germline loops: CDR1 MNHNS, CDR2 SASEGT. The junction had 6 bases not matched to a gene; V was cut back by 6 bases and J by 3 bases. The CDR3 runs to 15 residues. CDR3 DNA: TGTGCCAGCAGCAAAACAGGGGGCGTCAATCAGCCCCAGCATTTT. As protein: CASSKTGGVNQPQHF.

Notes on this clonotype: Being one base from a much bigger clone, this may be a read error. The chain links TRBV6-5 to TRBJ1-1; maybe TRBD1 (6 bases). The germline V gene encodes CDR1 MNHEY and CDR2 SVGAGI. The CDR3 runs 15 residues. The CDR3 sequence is CASSYSIKGDRKASF. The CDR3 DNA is TGTGCCAGCAGTTACTCAATTAAGGGGGATCGGAAAGCTTCCTTT.

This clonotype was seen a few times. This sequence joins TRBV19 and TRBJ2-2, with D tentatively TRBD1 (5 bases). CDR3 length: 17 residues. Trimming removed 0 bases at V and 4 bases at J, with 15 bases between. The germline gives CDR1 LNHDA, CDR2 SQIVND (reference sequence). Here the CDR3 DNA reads TGTGCCAGTAGTATAGAGGTGATTCGACAGACCACCGGGGAGCTGTTTTTT. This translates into CASSIEVIRQTTGELFF.

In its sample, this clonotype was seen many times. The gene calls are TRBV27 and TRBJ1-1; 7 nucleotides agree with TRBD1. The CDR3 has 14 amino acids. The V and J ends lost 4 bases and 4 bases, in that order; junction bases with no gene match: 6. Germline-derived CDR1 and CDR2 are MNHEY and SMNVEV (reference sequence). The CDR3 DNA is TGTGCCAGCAGTTACAGGGGTAGTGCCACTGAAGCTTTCTTT. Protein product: CASSYRGSATEAFF.

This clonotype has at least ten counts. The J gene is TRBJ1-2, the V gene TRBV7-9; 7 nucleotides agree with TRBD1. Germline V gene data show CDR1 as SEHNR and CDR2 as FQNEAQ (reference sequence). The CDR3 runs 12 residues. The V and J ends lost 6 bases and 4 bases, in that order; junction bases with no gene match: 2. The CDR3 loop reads CASRRDSYGYTF. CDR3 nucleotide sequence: TGTGCCAGCAGACGGGACAGCTATGGCTACACCTTC.

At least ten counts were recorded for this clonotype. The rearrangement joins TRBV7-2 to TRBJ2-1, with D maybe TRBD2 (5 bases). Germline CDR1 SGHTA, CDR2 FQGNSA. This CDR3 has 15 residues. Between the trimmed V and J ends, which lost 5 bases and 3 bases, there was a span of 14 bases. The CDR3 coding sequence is TGTGCCAGCAGCCCCCTGTTCCGGGGCTACAATGAGCAGTTCTTC. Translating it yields CASSPLFRGYNEQFF.